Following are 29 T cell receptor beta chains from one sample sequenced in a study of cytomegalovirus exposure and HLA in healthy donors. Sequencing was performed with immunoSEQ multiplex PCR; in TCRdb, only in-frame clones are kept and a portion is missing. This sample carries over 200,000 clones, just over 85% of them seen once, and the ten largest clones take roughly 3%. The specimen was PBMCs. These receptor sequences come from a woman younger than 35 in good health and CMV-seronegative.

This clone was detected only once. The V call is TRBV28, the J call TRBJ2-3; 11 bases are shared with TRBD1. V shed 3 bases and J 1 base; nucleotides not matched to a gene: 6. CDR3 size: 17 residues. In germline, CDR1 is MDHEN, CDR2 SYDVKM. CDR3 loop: CASSLRGQGGGTDTQYF. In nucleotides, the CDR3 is TGTGCCAGCAGTTTGCGGGGACAGGGGGGAGGCACAGATACGCAGTATTTT. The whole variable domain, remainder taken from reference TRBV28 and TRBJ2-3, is DVKVTQSSRYLVKRTGEKVFLECVQDMDHENMFWYRQDPGLGLRLIYFSYDVKMKEKGDIPEGYSVSREKKERFSLILESASTNQTSMYLCASSLRGQGGGTDTQYFGPGTRLTVL.

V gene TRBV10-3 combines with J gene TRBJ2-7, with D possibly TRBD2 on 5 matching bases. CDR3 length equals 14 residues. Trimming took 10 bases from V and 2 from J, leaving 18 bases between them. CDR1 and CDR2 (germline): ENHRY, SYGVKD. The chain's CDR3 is CATSPGVGAYEQYF. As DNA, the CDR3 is TGTGCCACGTCCCCCGGGGTCGGTGCCTACGAGCAGTACTTC.

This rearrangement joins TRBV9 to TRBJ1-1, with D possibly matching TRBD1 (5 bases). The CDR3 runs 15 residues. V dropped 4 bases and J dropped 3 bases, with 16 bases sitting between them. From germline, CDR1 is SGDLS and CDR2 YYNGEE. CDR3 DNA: TGTGCCAGCAGCCCTAACCGGGGGTGGGACACTGAAGCTTTCTTT. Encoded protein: CASSPNRGWDTEAFF.

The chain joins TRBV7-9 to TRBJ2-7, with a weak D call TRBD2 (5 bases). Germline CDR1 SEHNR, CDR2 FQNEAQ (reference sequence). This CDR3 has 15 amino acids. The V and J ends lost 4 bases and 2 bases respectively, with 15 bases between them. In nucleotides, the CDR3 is TGTGCCAGCAGCTCCCTTGTTGTCGGGGCCTACGAGCAGTACTTC. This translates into CASSSLVVGAYEQYF.

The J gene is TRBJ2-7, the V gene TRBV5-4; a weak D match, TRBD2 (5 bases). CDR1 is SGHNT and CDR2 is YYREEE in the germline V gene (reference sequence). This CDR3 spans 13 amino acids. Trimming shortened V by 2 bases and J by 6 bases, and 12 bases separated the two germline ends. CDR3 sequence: CASSFNPGIEQYF. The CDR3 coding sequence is TGTGCCAGCAGCTTTAATCCCGGGATCGAGCAGTACTTC.

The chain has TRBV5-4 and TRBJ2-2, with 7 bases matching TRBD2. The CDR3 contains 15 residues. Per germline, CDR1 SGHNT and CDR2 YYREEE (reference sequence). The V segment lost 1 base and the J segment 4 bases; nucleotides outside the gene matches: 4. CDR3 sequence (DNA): TGTGCCAGCAGCTTGCGGCGGGAGATCACCGGGGAGCTGTTTTTT. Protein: CASSLRREITGELFF.

CDR3 sequence (DNA): TGCGCCAGCAGCTTCGGGACAGCCTCCTCTGGAAACACCATATATTTT. As protein: CASSFGTASSGNTIYF. The chain has TRBV5-1 and TRBJ1-3; 7 nucleotides match TRBD1. Trimming removed 2 bases from V and 0 bases from J; junction bases left unmatched: 5. Germline-derived CDR1 and CDR2 are SGHRS and YFSETQ. CDR3 length equals 16 residues.

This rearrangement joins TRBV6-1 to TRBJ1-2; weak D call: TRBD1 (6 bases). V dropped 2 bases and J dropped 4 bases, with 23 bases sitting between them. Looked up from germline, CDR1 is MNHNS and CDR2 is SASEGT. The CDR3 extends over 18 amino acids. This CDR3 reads CASSELSQGRGRIYGYTF. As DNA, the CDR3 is TGTGCCAGCAGTGAACTTAGTCAGGGCAGGGGCCGTATCTATGGCTACACCTTC.

The CDR3 nucleotides are TGTGCCAGTACCCGACAGGGGGCACAGGGACAGCCCCAGCATTTT. Its protein is CASTRQGAQGQPQHF. The J gene is TRBJ1-5, the V gene TRBV19; 10 bases agree with TRBD1. The germline CDR1 and CDR2 sequences are LNHDA and SQIVND (reference sequence). This CDR3 spans 15 amino acids. The junction had 10 bases not matched to a gene; V was cut back by 7 bases and J by 7 bases.

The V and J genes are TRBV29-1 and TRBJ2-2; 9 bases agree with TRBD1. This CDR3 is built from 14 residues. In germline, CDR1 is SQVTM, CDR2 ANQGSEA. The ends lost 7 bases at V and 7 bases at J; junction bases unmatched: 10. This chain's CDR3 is CSGSIQGADGELFF. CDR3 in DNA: TGCAGCGGATCGATACAGGGGGCAGACGGGGAGCTGTTTTTT.

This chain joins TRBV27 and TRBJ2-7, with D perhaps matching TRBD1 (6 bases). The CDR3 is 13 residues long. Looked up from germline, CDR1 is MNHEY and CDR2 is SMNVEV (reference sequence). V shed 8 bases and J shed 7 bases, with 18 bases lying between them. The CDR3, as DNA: TGTGCCAGCCGTGAACCCACAGGGCTGGAGCAGTACTTC. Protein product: CASREPTGLEQYF.

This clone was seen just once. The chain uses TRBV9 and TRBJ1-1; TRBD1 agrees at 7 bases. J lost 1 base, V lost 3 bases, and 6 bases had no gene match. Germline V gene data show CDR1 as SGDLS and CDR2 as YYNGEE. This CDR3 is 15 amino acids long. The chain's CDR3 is CASSGAGGPNTEAFF. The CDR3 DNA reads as TGTGCCAGCAGCGGGGCAGGGGGACCGAACACTGAAGCTTTCTTT.

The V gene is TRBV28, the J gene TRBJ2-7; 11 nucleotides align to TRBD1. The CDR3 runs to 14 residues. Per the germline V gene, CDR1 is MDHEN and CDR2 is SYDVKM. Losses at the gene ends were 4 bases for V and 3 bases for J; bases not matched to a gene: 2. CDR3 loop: CASSYGTGGYEQYF. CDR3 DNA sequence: TGTGCCAGCAGTTACGGGACAGGGGGCTACGAGCAGTACTTC.

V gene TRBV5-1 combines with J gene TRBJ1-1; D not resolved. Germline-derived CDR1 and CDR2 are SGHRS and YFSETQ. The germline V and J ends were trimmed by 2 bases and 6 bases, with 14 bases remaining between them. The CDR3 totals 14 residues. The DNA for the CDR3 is TGCGCCAGCAGCTTCGAGGGTATGAGGGCTGAAGCTTTCTTT. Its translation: CASSFEGMRAEAFF.

This chain's CDR3 is CASSSRGYTF. CDR3 DNA sequence: TGTGCCAGCAGCTCTAGAGGCTACACCTTC. The J gene is TRBJ1-2, the V gene TRBV28; no clear D. Germline CDR1 reads MDHEN; CDR2 reads SYDVKM. With 6 bases removed from V and 8 bases from J, the gap between germline ends came to 7 bases. There are 10 residues in the CDR3.

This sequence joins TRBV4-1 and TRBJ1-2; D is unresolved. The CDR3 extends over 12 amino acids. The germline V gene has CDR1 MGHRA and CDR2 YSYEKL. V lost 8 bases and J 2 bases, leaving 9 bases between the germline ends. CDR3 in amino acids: CASSRGNYGYTF. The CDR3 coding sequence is TGCGCCAGCTCGCGAGGCAACTATGGCTACACCTTC.

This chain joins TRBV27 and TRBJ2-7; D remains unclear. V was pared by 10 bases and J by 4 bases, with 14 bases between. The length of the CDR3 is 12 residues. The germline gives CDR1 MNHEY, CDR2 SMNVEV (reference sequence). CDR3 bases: TGTGCCACCAGAGATCCCTATTACGAGCAGTACTTC. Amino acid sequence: CATRDPYYEQYF.

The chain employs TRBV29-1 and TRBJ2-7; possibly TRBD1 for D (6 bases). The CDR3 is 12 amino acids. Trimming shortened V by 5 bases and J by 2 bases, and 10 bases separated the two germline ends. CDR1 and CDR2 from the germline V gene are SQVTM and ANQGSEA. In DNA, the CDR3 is TGCAGCGTTCGGGACACCACCTACGAGCAGTACTTC. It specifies CSVRDTTYEQYF.

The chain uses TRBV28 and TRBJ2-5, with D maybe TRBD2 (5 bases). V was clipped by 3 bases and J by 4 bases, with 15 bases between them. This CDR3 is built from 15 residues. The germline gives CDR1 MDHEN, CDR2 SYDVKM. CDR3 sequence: CASSLATRGRETQYF. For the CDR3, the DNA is TGTGCCAGCAGTTTGGCTACTAGAGGTCGAGAGACCCAGTACTTC.

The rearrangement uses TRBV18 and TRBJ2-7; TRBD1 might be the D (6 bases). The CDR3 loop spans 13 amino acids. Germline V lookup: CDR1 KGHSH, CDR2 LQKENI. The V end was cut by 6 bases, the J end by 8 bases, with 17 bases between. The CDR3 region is CASSHRDTTKQYF. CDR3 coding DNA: TGTGCCAGCTCCCACAGGGATACTACGAAGCAGTACTTC.

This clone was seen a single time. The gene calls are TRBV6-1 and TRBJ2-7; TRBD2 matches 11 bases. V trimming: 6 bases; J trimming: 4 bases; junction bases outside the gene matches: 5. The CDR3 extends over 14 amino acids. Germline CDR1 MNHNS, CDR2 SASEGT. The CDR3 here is CASRALAGGYEQYF. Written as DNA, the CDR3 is TGTGCCAGCAGAGCTCTAGCGGGGGGTTACGAGCAGTACTTC.

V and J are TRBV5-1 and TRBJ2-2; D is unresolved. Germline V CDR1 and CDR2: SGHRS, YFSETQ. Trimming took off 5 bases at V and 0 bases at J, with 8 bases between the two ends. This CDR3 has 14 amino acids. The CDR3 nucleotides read TGCGCCAGCAGAGTAACATCGAACACCGGGGAGCTGTTTTTT. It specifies CASRVTSNTGELFF.

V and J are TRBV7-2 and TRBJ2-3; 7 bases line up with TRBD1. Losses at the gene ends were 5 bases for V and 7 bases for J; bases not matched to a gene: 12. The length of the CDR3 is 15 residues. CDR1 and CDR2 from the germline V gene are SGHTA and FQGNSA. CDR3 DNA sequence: TGTGCCAGCAGCCCTACCGGGACAGCTGCGAATACGCAGTATTTT. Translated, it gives CASSPTGTAANTQYF.

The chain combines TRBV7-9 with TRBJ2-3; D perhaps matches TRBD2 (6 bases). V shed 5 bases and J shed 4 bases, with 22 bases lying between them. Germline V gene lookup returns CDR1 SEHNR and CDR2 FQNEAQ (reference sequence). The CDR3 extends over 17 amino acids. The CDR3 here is CASSRGVAVQGADTQYF. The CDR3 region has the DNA TGTGCCAGCAGCCGGGGAGTAGCGGTCCAAGGGGCAGATACGCAGTATTTT. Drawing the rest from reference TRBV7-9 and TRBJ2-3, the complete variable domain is DTGVSQNPRHKITKRGQNVTFRCDPISEHNRLYWYRQTLGQGPEFLTYFQNEAQLEKSRLLSDRFSAERPKGSFSTLEIQRTEQGDSAMYLCASSRGVAVQGADTQYFGPGTRLTVL.

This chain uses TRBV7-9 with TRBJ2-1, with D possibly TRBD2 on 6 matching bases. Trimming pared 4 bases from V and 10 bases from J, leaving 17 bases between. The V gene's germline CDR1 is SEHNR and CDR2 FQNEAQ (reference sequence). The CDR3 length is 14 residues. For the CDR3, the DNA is TGTGCCAGCAGCTCGACGAGGACTACTCGGGAGCAGTTCTTC. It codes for CASSSTRTTREQFF. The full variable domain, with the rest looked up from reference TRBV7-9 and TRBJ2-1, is DTGVSQNPRHKITKRGQNVTFRCDPISEHNRLYWYRQTLGQGPEFLTYFQNEAQLEKSRLLSDRFSAERPKGSFSTLEIQRTEQGDSAMYLCASSSTRTTREQFFGPGTRLTVL.

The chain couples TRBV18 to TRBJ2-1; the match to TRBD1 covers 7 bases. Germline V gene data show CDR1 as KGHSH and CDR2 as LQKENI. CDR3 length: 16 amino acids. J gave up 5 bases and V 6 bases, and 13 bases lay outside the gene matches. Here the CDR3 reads CASSHKRGPVNNEQFF. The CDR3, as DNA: TGTGCCAGCTCCCATAAGAGGGGGCCCGTAAACAATGAGCAGTTCTTC.

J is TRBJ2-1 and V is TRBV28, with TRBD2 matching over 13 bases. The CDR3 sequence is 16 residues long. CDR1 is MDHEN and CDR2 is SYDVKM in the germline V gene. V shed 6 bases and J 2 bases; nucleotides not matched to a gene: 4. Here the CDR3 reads CASRSGTSGAYNEQFF. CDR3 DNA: TGTGCCAGCAGGTCTGGGACTAGCGGGGCCTACAATGAGCAGTTCTTC. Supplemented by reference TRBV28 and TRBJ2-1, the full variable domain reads DVKVTQSSRYLVKRTGEKVFLECVQDMDHENMFWYRQDPGLGLRLIYFSYDVKMKEKGDIPEGYSVSREKKERFSLILESASTNQTSMYLCASRSGTSGAYNEQFFGPGTRLTVL.

CDR3 coding DNA: TGTGCCACCCTCCAGTTACATCAGCCCCAGCATTTT. Protein product: CATLQLHQPQHF. The chain recombines TRBV28 with TRBJ1-5; D not certain. The germline V gene has CDR1 MDHEN and CDR2 SYDVKM. The CDR3 spans 12 residues. V gave up 10 bases and J gave up 5 bases, with 12 bases separating them.

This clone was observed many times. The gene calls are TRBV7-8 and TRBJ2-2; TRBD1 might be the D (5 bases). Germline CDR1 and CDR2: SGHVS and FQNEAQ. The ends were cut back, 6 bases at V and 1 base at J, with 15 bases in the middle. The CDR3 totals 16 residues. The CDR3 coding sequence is TGTGCCAGCAGTTTCGCCAGGGTTCTGAACACCGGGGAGCTGTTTTTT. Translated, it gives CASSFARVLNTGELFF.